The 27 T cell receptor beta chains reported below all come from one sample, sequenced in a study of blood T cells in healthy people across ages. PCR was performed a second time for about 7 to 12 cycles using a sample-barcoded 5' primer and a J-beta primer mix. TCRdb independently ran MiXCR on the 5' RACE reads; one entry per CDR3 protein. The sample lists about 930,000 distinct CDR3 sequences; 25% to 30% were seen once. These data also featured in a second study, about T cells of mothers and their children.

Sequencing used blood. The receptor source for this set is a woman aged 40 to 50 in good health.

This clonotype was seen a few times. V is TRBV12-3 or TRBV12-4 and J is TRBJ2-3; no reliable D call. CDR3 size: 18 residues. V was clipped by 6 bases and J by 5 bases, with 27 bases between them. The CDR3 reads CASSPPPVTRRPQDTQYF. CDR3 in DNA: TGTGCCAGCAGCCCTCCCCCAGTAACCCGTCGGCCCCAAGATACGCAGTATTTT.

The chain joins TRBV28 to TRBJ2-5; D is perhaps TRBD1 (5 bases). CDR1 is MDHEN and CDR2 is SYDVKM in the germline V gene. Trimming took 7 bases from V and 5 from J, leaving 14 bases between them. CDR3 size: 13 residues. CDR3 bases: TGTGCCAGCACTCTTCTAGGGGCCGAGACCCAGTACTTC. Its protein product is CASTLLGAETQYF.

This clonotype was picked up many times. The rearrangement links TRBV2 to TRBJ2-1; D might be TRBD2 (7 bases). Trimming removed 4 bases from V and 7 bases from J, with 11 bases in between. Germline V gene data show CDR1 as SNHLY and CDR2 as FYNNEI. There are 13 residues in the CDR3. The CDR3 nucleotides are TGTGCCAGCAGTGTACAGGGAGGGAATGAGCAGTTCTTC. Amino acid sequence: CASSVQGGNEQFF.

The chain carries TRBV11-2 and TRBJ1-2, with no clear D. The CDR3 consists of 15 residues. The germline gives CDR1 SGHAT, CDR2 FQNNGV. V gave up 6 bases and J gave up 2 bases, with 16 bases separating them. In nucleotides, the CDR3 is TGTGCCAGCAGTACTCCGGGCCAACAGAACTATGGCTACACCTTC. As protein: CASSTPGQQNYGYTF.

At least ten counts were recorded for this clonotype. The rearrangement uses TRBV7-8 and TRBJ2-1; D is possibly TRBD1 (6 bases). V lost 5 bases to trimming and J lost 6 bases, with 17 bases between them. The germline CDR1 and CDR2 sequences are SGHVS and FQNEAQ. The CDR3 totals 15 residues. The CDR3 sequence is CASSDPTGTGNEQFF. Here the CDR3 DNA reads TGTGCCAGCAGCGACCCGACAGGTACCGGCAATGAGCAGTTCTTC.

This clonotype has a handful of counts. The chain recombines TRBV7-8 with TRBJ2-3, with 9 bases that match TRBD2. This CDR3 has 16 residues. Germline values: CDR1 SGHVS, CDR2 FQNEAQ. With 5 bases clipped from V and 1 base from J, the junction kept 7 bases outside the gene matches. CDR3 amino acids: CASSTLAGARTDTQYF. The DNA for the CDR3 is TGTGCCAGCAGCACATTAGCGGGGGCTCGCACAGATACGCAGTATTTT.

V and J are TRBV2 and TRBJ2-2; D not certain. Germline V CDR1 and CDR2: SNHLY, FYNNEI. The CDR3 consists of 15 residues. V lost 8 bases and J 4 bases, leaving 17 bases between the germline ends. The CDR3: CASSSQAAATGELFF. In DNA form, the CDR3 reads TGTGCCAGCTCGTCTCAGGCGGCGGCCACCGGGGAGCTGTTTTTT.

This clonotype was counted only a few times. The CDR3 nucleotides are TGTGCCAGCAGCCGGTGGACAGGGCTTTCCAATGAGCAGTTCTTC. It specifies CASSRWTGLSNEQFF. This chain uses TRBV7-8 with TRBJ2-1; 8 bases match TRBD1. The CDR3 is 15 residues long. The germline V gene has CDR1 SGHVS and CDR2 FQNEAQ. V was clipped by 5 bases and J by 6 bases; unmatched bases: 9.

This clonotype occurred a few times. J is TRBJ2-5 and V is TRBV7-8, with a possible D match to TRBD1 (6 bases). This CDR3 region has 11 residues. The V end was cut by 5 bases, the J end by 13 bases, with 14 bases between. The germline V gene has CDR1 SGHVS and CDR2 FQNEAQ. The CDR3 sequence is CASSLGQLRYF. CDR3 DNA: TGTGCCAGCAGCCTCGGACAGCTTAGGTACTTC.

This clonotype was detected a few times. This chain connects TRBV28 to TRBJ2-1; TRBD2 aligns across 7 bases. Germline V gene sequence: CDR1 MDHEN, CDR2 SYDVKM. CDR3 length: 11 residues. The ends lost 11 bases at V and 12 bases at J; junction bases unmatched: 10. DNA for the CDR3: TGTGCCGTTCAGGGCGGGGGTCGGCAGTTCTTC. It specifies CAVQGGGRQFF.

This sequence joins TRBV10-3 and TRBJ1-2; D perhaps matches TRBD1 (5 bases). The CDR3 is 13 amino acids. V lost 4 bases and J lost 5, with 11 bases in between. In germline, CDR1 is ENHRY, CDR2 SYGVKD. The CDR3 nucleotides are TGTGCCATCAGTGGGACTGGGGGTTATGGCTACACCTTC. This encodes CAISGTGGYGYTF.

The table lists this clonotype with a few counts. This chain's CDR3 is CASSAGQGHEKLFF. Written as DNA, the CDR3 is TGTGCCAGCAGTGCGGGACAGGGGCATGAAAAACTGTTTTTT. The rearrangement uses TRBV2 and TRBJ1-4; 10 nucleotides line up with TRBD1. V trimming: 4 bases; J trimming: 6 bases; junction bases outside the gene matches: 2. This CDR3 is built from 14 residues. From germline, CDR1 is SNHLY and CDR2 FYNNEI.

This clonotype was observed at least ten times. The rearrangement joins TRBV10-3 to TRBJ1-1; TRBD1 is a possible D gene (6 bases). The CDR3 contains 12 residues. Between the trimmed V and J ends, which lost 2 bases and 10 bases, there was a span of 11 bases. Germline V CDR1 and CDR2: ENHRY, SYGVKD. This CDR3 reads CAISEDRTGAFF. For the CDR3, the DNA is TGTGCCATCAGTGAGGACAGGACGGGAGCTTTCTTT.

On this clonotype: One base away lies a much larger clone, so this may be a sequencing read error. The J gene is TRBJ2-3, the V gene TRBV7-2, with 13 nucleotides matching TRBD2. There are 18 residues in the CDR3. Germline V CDR1 and CDR2: SGHTA, FQGNSA. The CDR3 DNA sequence: TGTGCCAGCAGCTCACTAGCGGGGGGGTCCCCCAGCACAGATGCGCAGTATTTT. This encodes CASSSLAGGSPSTDAQYF.

The chain has TRBV28 and TRBJ1-6; TRBD1 might be the D (5 bases). Germline loops: CDR1 MDHEN, CDR2 SYDVKM. CDR3 length equals 13 residues. V gave up 6 bases and J gave up 9 bases, with 12 bases separating them. The CDR3 reads CASRPAGTSPLHF. CDR3 nucleotides: TGTGCCAGCAGGCCCGCAGGGACTTCACCCCTCCACTTT.

The chain combines TRBV27 with TRBJ2-1, with D maybe TRBD2 (6 bases). The V and J ends lost 2 bases and 6 bases respectively, with 17 bases between them. The CDR3 spans 16 residues. CDR1 is MNHEY and CDR2 is SMNVEV in the germline V gene (reference sequence). The CDR3 bases are TGTGCCAGCAGTTTAACGGGTGGGGACTTAGTCAATGAGCAGTTCTTC. It specifies CASSLTGGDLVNEQFF.

This clonotype turned up a few times. V and J are TRBV12-3 or TRBV12-4 and TRBJ2-3; 12 bases match TRBD2. V shed 10 bases and J 4 bases; nucleotides not matched to a gene: 6. This CDR3 has 14 amino acids. This chain's CDR3 is CATSSGGAADTQYF. CDR3 coding DNA: TGTGCCACGTCTAGCGGGGGGGCGGCAGATACGCAGTATTTT.

This clonotype came up a few times. This sequence joins TRBV7-2 and TRBJ2-7; D gene uncertain. The germline gives CDR1 SGHTA, CDR2 FQGNSA. V was trimmed by 5 bases and J by 3 bases, leaving 14 bases between them. The CDR3 sequence is 14 residues long. The CDR3 sequence is CASSPTAANYEQYF. CDR3 DNA: TGTGCCAGCAGCCCCACTGCCGCAAACTACGAGCAGTACTTC.

This chain joins TRBV4-1 and TRBJ2-1; maybe TRBD2 (5 bases). The CDR3 totals 14 residues. CDR1 is MGHRA and CDR2 is YSYEKL in the germline V gene. The V end lost 4 bases, the J end lost 4 bases, and 11 bases lay between the germline ends. CDR3 sequence (DNA): TGCGCCAGCAGCCCCCCCGGACTGTACAATGAGCAGTTCTTC. Translation: CASSPPGLYNEQFF.

This clonotype was counted at least ten times. The J gene is TRBJ2-5, the V gene TRBV28; a weak D match, TRBD1 (5 bases). V was pared by 8 bases and J by 1 base, with 11 bases between. Germline V gene lookup returns CDR1 MDHEN and CDR2 SYDVKM. The CDR3 spans 13 residues. This chain's CDR3 is CASCPDTQETQYF. The CDR3 DNA sequence: TGTGCCAGCTGCCCGGACACCCAAGAGACCCAGTACTTC.

The chain uses TRBV10-3 and TRBJ2-5; D gene unclear. This CDR3 is 12 amino acids long. Trimming removed 5 bases from V and 2 bases from J, with 6 bases in between. CDR1 and CDR2 from the germline V gene are ENHRY and SYGVKD. For the CDR3, the DNA is TGTGCCATCAGTCCTAGTCAAGAGACCCAGTACTTC. Translated, it gives CAISPSQETQYF.

This clonotype came up a few times. The rearrangement links TRBV28 to TRBJ1-2, with 7 bases matching TRBD1. The germline V gene encodes CDR1 MDHEN and CDR2 SYDVKM. This CDR3 contains 15 residues. Losses at the gene ends were 2 bases for V and 5 bases for J; bases not matched to a gene: 8. CDR3 in DNA: TGTGCCAGCAGTTTAGGAGCCAGGGGGATTTATGGCTACACCTTC. It is translated as CASSLGARGIYGYTF.

The CDR3 region is CASSFSVRTQYF. Here the CDR3 DNA reads TGTGCCAGCAGTTTTTCTGTTCGGACCCAGTACTTC. The J gene is TRBJ2-7, the V gene TRBV28, with D uncertain. Near its end, the DNA agrees better with TRBJ2-5, so the J call may be wrong. The CDR3 extends over 12 amino acids. Germline assignment: CDR1 MDHEN and CDR2 SYDVKM.

The genes are TRBV15 and TRBJ1-5, with D hard to call. The V end lost 1 base, the J end lost 0 bases, and 10 bases lay between the germline ends. This CDR3 has 16 amino acids. Germline assignment: CDR1 LNHNV and CDR2 YYDKDF (reference sequence). The CDR3 bases are TGTGCCACCAGCAGAGGTCACACGGCTAGCAATCAGCCCCAGCATTTT. Its protein product is CATSRGHTASNQPQHF.

There are many counts of this clonotype. The chain joins TRBV29-1 to TRBJ2-1; no firm D call. CDR3 length equals 12 residues. V lost 3 bases, J lost 7 bases, and 10 bases lay in between. Germline loops: CDR1 SQVTM, CDR2 ANQGSEA. The CDR3 is CSVEGNKNEQFF. The CDR3 DNA is TGCAGCGTTGAGGGTAATAAAAATGAGCAGTTCTTC.

Comments on this clonotype: A read error may explain this, as a much larger clone is one base away. The chain joins TRBV7-3 to TRBJ2-5; TRBD2 aligns across 7 bases. V dropped 5 bases and J dropped 11; count of bases not matched to a gene: 17. Per the germline V gene, CDR1 is SGHTA and CDR2 is FQGTGA. The CDR3 has 15 amino acids. The CDR3 coding sequence is TGTGCCAGCAGCCTACGACTAGCAGGCCGCAATGAGCAGTACTTC. Its translation: CASSLRLAGRNEQYF.

Only a few counts were recorded for this clonotype. The chain employs TRBV12-3 or TRBV12-4 and TRBJ1-1; D gene unclear. This CDR3 region has 11 residues. The V and J ends lost 3 bases and 10 bases respectively, with 9 bases between them. CDR3 coding DNA: TGTGCCAGCAGTTTTTCCCAGACAGCTTTCTTT. Amino acid sequence: CASSFSQTAFF.